A selection of T cell receptor beta chains follows, all from one sample in a study of blood T cell repertoires in COVID-19. TCRdb's copy holds only in-frame clones and misses some; the assay was immunoSEQ multiplex PCR. The table shows roughly 280,000 clones, with roughly 90% occurring only once. The specimen sequenced was peripheral blood. The source of these receptors is a man aged 25-45 years with active or convalescent COVID-19. Each CDR3 is given with its conserved first and last residue. Fields, in order: D gene, clone size, J gene, V gene, CDR3 DNA, CDR3 protein. D genes are given only for firm matches. Size tells how often a clone was seen (once, few, many) or the class of an expanded clone, and some rows leave it out.

>.|.|TRBJ2-7|TRBV6-5
TGTGCCAGCAGGGGCGTCGAGGGATCCTACGAGCAGTACTTC
CASRGVEGSYEQYF
>.|.|TRBJ2-2|TRBV4-2
TGTGCCAGCAGCCGAATCCCAGGGGCCGCTCGGAACACCGGGGAGCTGTTTTTT
CASSRIPGAARNTGELFF
>.|.|TRBJ2-3|TRBV2
TGTGCCAGCAGTTTCTGGTTGGAGGGCACAGATACGCAGTATTTT
CASSFWLEGTDTQYF
>.|.|TRBJ1-5|TRBV7-2
TGTGCCAGCAGCTTACAGGGGAGTCAGCCCCAGCATTTT
CASSLQGSQPQHF
>.|.|TRBJ1-1|TRBV5-5
TGTGCCAGCAGCTTGGGGGAGGGCACTGAAGCTTTCTTT
CASSLGEGTEAFF
>.|.|TRBJ2-7|TRBV7-2
TGTGCCAGCAGCACCGAGGGGGTTACCTACGAGCAGTACTTC
CASSTEGVTYEQYF
>TRBD1|once|TRBJ1-1|TRBV30
TGTGCCTGGAGCCCCGGGACAGGGGGCGCCCGGGGCACTGAAGCTTTCTTT
CAWSPGTGGARGTEAFF
>TRBD1|few|TRBJ1-2|TRBV4-3
TGCGCCAGCAGCCAGGCCCTGACAGGGGACTATGGCTACACCTTC
CASSQALTGDYGYTF
>.|once|TRBJ1-4|TRBV6-5
TGTGCCAGCAGTCAATCGGACTTTAATGAAAAACTGTTTTTT
CASSQSDFNEKLFF
>.|once|TRBJ2-1|TRBV30
TGTGCCTGGAGTACAGGTTACAATGAGCAGTTCTTC
CAWSTGYNEQFF
>.|.|TRBJ2-2|TRBV5-1
TGCGCCAGCAGCTTGTCTTTTCGGGGGGCGTTTTCTTCAGGCACCGGGGAGCTGTTTTTT
CASSLSFRGAFSSGTGELFF
>.|.|TRBJ1-3|TRBV5-4
TGTGCCAGCAGCCCGGGTCGCTTTGGAAACACCATATATTTT
CASSPGRFGNTIYF
>.|.|TRBJ2-7|TRBV2
TGTGCCAGCAGTGAAGCCCAGGGTTTCCACGAGCAGTACTTC
CASSEAQGFHEQYF
>.|.|TRBJ2-1|TRBV5-4
TGTGCCAGCAGCTTCTATCGGGGGTCTGCAAACAATGAGCAGTTCTTC
CASSFYRGSANNEQFF
>TRBD1|.|TRBJ2-1|TRBV19
TGTGCCAGTAGTTCGACAGGGACGTCCTACAATGAGCAGTTCTTC
CASSSTGTSYNEQFF
>.|.|TRBJ2-5|TRBV25-1
TGTGCCAGCAGTGAAAGGGGAGGACGGGAGACCCAGTACTTC
CASSERGGRETQYF
>.|.|TRBJ1-6|TRBV7-8
TGTGCCAGCAGCTTAGTTGCGAGCTCCTATAATTCACCCCTCCACTTT
CASSLVASSYNSPLHF
>TRBD1|.|TRBJ2-7|TRBV4-3
TGCGCCAGCAGCCAAGATCGACAGGGGTACTCCTACGAGCAGTACTTC
CASSQDRQGYSYEQYF
>.|.|TRBJ1-1|TRBV4-1
TGCGCCAGCAGCCAAGATCTCTTAAAGGGGGCTTTCTTT
CASSQDLLKGAFF
>.|.|TRBJ2-7|TRBV7-9
TGTGCCAGCAGATCTGACAGCGACTACGAGCAGTACTTC
CASRSDSDYEQYF
>TRBD2|.|TRBJ2-7|TRBV5-6
TGTGCCAGCAGCTCCGGGGGGATGCTCTACGAGCAGTACTTC
CASSSGGMLYEQYF
>.|.|TRBJ1-4|TRBV9
TGTGCCAGCAGCGTCAGGGCGGCAAATGAAAAACTGTTTTTT
CASSVRAANEKLFF
>TRBD1|.|TRBJ2-7|TRBV3-1/TRBV3-2
TGTGCCAGCAGCCATGGACAGGGAAACTACGAGCAGTACTTC
CASSHGQGNYEQYF
>.|.|TRBJ1-2|TRBV12-5
TGTGCTAGTGGTTTGGATGAACATATCTATGGCTACACCTTC
CASGLDEHIYGYTF
>TRBD1|.|TRBJ2-7|TRBV7-8
TGTGCCAGCAGCTACACGGACAGGTACGAGCAGTACTTC
CASSYTDRYEQYF
>TRBD1|.|TRBJ2-5|TRBV28
TGTGCCAGCAGTTTTGGGCCTCTTTGGACAGGTGTCCAAGAGACCCAGTACTTC
CASSFGPLWTGVQETQYF
>.|.|TRBJ1-5|TRBV4-1
TGCGCCAGCAGCCACAGTTATAGCAATCAGCCCCAGCATTTT
CASSHSYSNQPQHF
>.|.|TRBJ1-1|TRBV19
TGTGCCAGTCTCGGGGGCACTGAAGCTTTCTTT
CASLGGTEAFF
>TRBD2|.|TRBJ2-1|TRBV9
TGTGCCAGCAGCGTACGACCCAGGACCGGGACTAGCGGGGGGGCCGGTGAGCAGTTCTTC
CASSVRPRTGTSGGAGEQFF